A single sample gave rise to the 8 T cell receptor beta chains below, sequenced in a study of beta chain features in type 1 diabetes. Expressed TCRB transcripts were sequenced, since all the RNA that had been isolated was reverse transcribed. Libraries were prepared by immunoSEQ multiplex PCR; TCRdb keeps only in-frame clonotypes and omits some of them. The profile shows under 500,000 clones, about 32% of them singletons. Sequences were obtained from naive CD4+ T cells from blood. The receptors shown here come from a young man in good health.

This clone was counted only a few times. The chain links TRBV11-2 to TRBJ2-1; maybe TRBD1 (6 bases). Between the trimmed V and J ends, which lost 2 bases and 10 bases, there was a span of 15 bases. Germline V CDR1 and CDR2: SGHAT, FQNNGV. The CDR3 spans 14 residues. CDR3 nucleotide sequence: TGTGCCAGCAGCTTAAGGGTACAGGGACACGAGCAGTTCTTC. The encoded protein is CASSLRVQGHEQFF.

A few counts support this clone. The genes are TRBV29-1 and TRBJ1-1; TRBD1 might be the D (6 bases). V dropped 6 bases and J dropped 4 bases, with 18 bases sitting between them. Germline assignment: CDR1 SQVTM and CDR2 ANQGSEA. The CDR3 extends over 14 amino acids. CDR3 loop: CSVARQALTTEAFF. CDR3 nucleotide sequence: TGCAGCGTCGCACGACAGGCGCTCACCACTGAAGCTTTCTTT.

V usage is TRBV27 and J usage is TRBJ2-1; D not certain. The V gene's germline CDR1 is MNHEY and CDR2 SMNVEV (reference sequence). The V end was cut by 3 bases, the J end by 0 bases, with 6 bases between. The CDR3 has 14 residues. The CDR3 bases are TGTGCCAGCAGTTTTATACTCTCCTACAATGAGCAGTTCTTC. This codes for CASSFILSYNEQFF.

This clone turned up a few times. In DNA form, the CDR3 reads TGTGCCAGCAGCCCTGGGACTTCCCCGGTGCAGTTCTTC. It specifies CASSPGTSPVQFF. J is TRBJ2-1 and V is TRBV9; tentative D call: TRBD2 (6 bases). Trimming shortened V by 4 bases and J by 12 bases, and 17 bases separated the two germline ends. Germline V gives CDR1 SGDLS, CDR2 YYNGEE. CDR3 size: 13 residues.

The chain joins TRBV9 to TRBJ2-3; 9 bases line up with TRBD1. The junction had 5 bases not matched to a gene; V was cut back by 0 bases and J by 6 bases. The CDR3 consists of 15 residues. CDR1 is SGDLS, CDR2 YYNGEE, per germline. CDR3 sequence: CASSVAGQGWDTQYF. Here the CDR3 DNA reads TGTGCCAGCAGCGTAGCCGGACAGGGGTGGGATACGCAGTATTTT.

The chain has TRBV4-3 and TRBJ2-5; perhaps TRBD1 as D (6 bases). V lost 0 bases and J 2 bases, leaving 13 bases between the germline ends. The CDR3 is made up of 16 amino acids. Looked up from germline, CDR1 is LGHNA and CDR2 is YSLEER. The CDR3 region is CASSQDHRQGQETQYF. CDR3 DNA: TGCGCCAGCAGCCAAGATCATAGGCAGGGGCAAGAGACCCAGTACTTC.

This chain uses TRBV28 with TRBJ1-1, with D unclear. CDR3 length equals 12 residues. CDR1 and CDR2 (germline): MDHEN, SYDVKM. Trimming took off 5 bases at V and 3 bases at J, with 7 bases between the two ends. CDR3 in DNA: TGTGCCAGCAGTCCCCTCCACACTGAAGCTTTCTTT. Translation: CASSPLHTEAFF.

This chain uses TRBV15 with TRBJ2-7, with D possibly matching TRBD1 (5 bases). Germline CDR1 and CDR2: LNHNV and YYDKDF (reference sequence). V was cut by 1 base and J by 3 bases, with 10 bases left in between. The CDR3 sequence is 14 residues long. CDR3 nucleotide sequence: TGTGCCACCAGCAGAGGTGGGGCAGGCTACGAGCAGTACTTC. Its protein is CATSRGGAGYEQYF. Complete variable domain (other parts from reference TRBV15 and TRBJ2-7): DAMVIQNPRYQVTQFGKPVTLSCSQTLNHNVMYWYQQKSSQAPKLLFHYYDKDFNNEADTPDNFQSRRPNTSFCFLDIRSPGLGDTAMYLCATSRGGAGYEQYFGPGTRLTVT.